The 32 T cell receptor beta chains presented below share a single source sample, sequenced in a study of graft-versus-host responses after intestinal transplantation. The antigens for these receptors are not known. The assay was immunoSEQ multiplex PCR, and TCRdb's table has in-frame clones only and misses some. The sample includes over 70,000 clones, roughly 94% seen only once; the top ten take around 0.51%. This specimen was unstimulated CD8+ T cells sorted from spleen or lymph node cells, taken before intestinal transplant. Receptors were obtained from a human donor who received an intestinal transplant.

Of note for this clone: The identical CDR3 is also encoded by other nucleotide sequences in the sample. The rearrangement links TRBV23-1 to TRBJ2-5, with 7 bases matching TRBD1. TRBV23-1 is recorded as an ORF, its role being uncertain. This CDR3 has 16 residues. J gave up 5 bases and V 2 bases, and 11 bases lay outside the gene matches. This CDR3 reads CASSQHRGQKQETQYF. The CDR3 nucleotides are TGCGCCAGCAGTCAACACAGGGGACAAAAACAGGAGACCCAGTACTTC.

V and J are TRBV15 and TRBJ2-7, with D unclear. V lost 0 bases and J 6 bases, leaving 9 bases between the germline ends. The CDR3 runs 13 residues. Germline CDR1 and CDR2: LNHNV and YYDKDF (reference sequence). Here the CDR3 DNA reads TGTGCCACCAGCAGAGATTCCCTCCCCGAGCAGTACTTC. Protein product: CATSRDSLPEQYF.

This clone came up once. The V call is TRBV5-1, the J call TRBJ2-1, with D hard to call. CDR3 length: 16 amino acids. Germline V gives CDR1 SGHRS, CDR2 YFSETQ. V dropped 4 bases and J dropped 4 bases, with 18 bases sitting between them. Here the CDR3 reads CASSLHRNQDYNEQFF. CDR3 DNA: TGCGCCAGCAGCCTACATCGGAACCAGGATTACAATGAGCAGTTCTTC.

This chain connects TRBV5-1 to TRBJ2-7; 11 bases are shared with TRBD2. J lost 3 bases, V lost 0 bases, and 14 bases had no gene match. The germline V gene encodes CDR1 SGHRS and CDR2 YFSETQ. The CDR3 is 19 residues long. The CDR3 bases are TGCGCCAGCAGCTTGGAGGTAGCGGGAGGGCCCTCTGGTTTCTACGAGCAGTACTTC. This gives the protein CASSLEVAGGPSGFYEQYF.

J is TRBJ2-1 and V is TRBV6-1; D may be TRBD1 (5 bases). Germline V gene sequence: CDR1 MNHNS, CDR2 SASEGT. V lost 3 bases and J 3 bases, leaving 21 bases between the germline ends. The CDR3 contains 18 residues. The CDR3 region has the DNA TGTGCCAGCAGTGACACAATAGACAGCCGCCTAAGCTACAATGAGCAGTTCTTC. Protein: CASSDTIDSRLSYNEQFF.

This sequence joins TRBV27 and TRBJ2-5; D is ambiguous. The CDR3 contains 13 residues. The V end lost 2 bases, the J end lost 2 bases, and 6 bases lay between the germline ends. CDR1 is MNHEY, CDR2 SMNVEV, per germline (reference sequence). The CDR3 bases are TGTGCCAGCAGTTTACGGTTGCAAGAGACCCAGTACTTC. Encoded protein: CASSLRLQETQYF.

J is TRBJ2-1 and V is TRBV7-3; D is possibly TRBD2 (5 bases). CDR1 SGHTA and CDR2 FQGTGA come from the germline V gene. The CDR3 loop spans 12 amino acids. Trimming took off 3 bases at V and 7 bases at J, with 7 bases between the two ends. The CDR3 DNA reads as TGTGCCAGCAGCTTGACGGGGAATGAGCAGTTCTTC. Residues: CASSLTGNEQFF.

The chain recombines TRBV4-2 with TRBJ2-5; 11 positions match TRBD2. Trimming removed 1 base from V and 4 bases from J; junction bases left unmatched: 11. The length of the CDR3 is 18 residues. CDR1 and CDR2 from the germline V gene are LGHNA and YNFKEQ. The CDR3 DNA follows: TGTGCCAGCAGCCAAGCGTCAGGTAGCGGGGGGGGGCCAGAGACCCAGTACTTC. It codes for CASSQASGSGGGPETQYF.

V and J are TRBV5-1 and TRBJ1-2; 7 nucleotides align to TRBD1. V lost 4 bases to trimming and J lost 4 bases; unmatched junction nucleotides: 7. CDR1 SGHRS and CDR2 YFSETQ come from the germline V gene. This CDR3 is 14 amino acids long. The CDR3 bases are TGCGCCAGCAGCCCAGGACAGGCCCTCTATGGCTACACCTTC. It yields the protein CASSPGQALYGYTF.

This rearrangement joins TRBV6-5 to TRBJ2-1; D perhaps matches TRBD1 (6 bases). Germline V gene data show CDR1 as MNHEY and CDR2 as SVGAGI. Trimming took off 2 bases at V and 0 bases at J, with 8 bases between the two ends. This CDR3 is 15 amino acids long. CDR3 sequence: CASSYGGLSYNEQFF. The CDR3 DNA reads TGTGCCAGCAGTTACGGGGGCCTCTCCTACAATGAGCAGTTCTTC.

This CDR3 is CASSQDLRGSTYEQYF. CDR3 coding DNA: TGCGCCAGCAGCCAAGATCTGAGGGGATCGACCTACGAGCAGTACTTC. V gene TRBV4-1 combines with J gene TRBJ2-7; perhaps D is TRBD1 or TRBD2 (5 bases each). CDR3 size: 16 residues. Germline V lookup: CDR1 MGHRA, CDR2 YSYEKL. V gave up 0 bases and J gave up 2 bases, with 14 bases separating them.

This clone was seen only once. This chain joins TRBV30 and TRBJ2-7, with 10 bases lining up with TRBD1. Germline V gives CDR1 GTSNPN, CDR2 SVGIG (reference sequence). The ends lost 6 bases at V and 7 bases at J; junction bases unmatched: 12. The CDR3 loop spans 14 amino acids. CDR3 amino acids: CACRSRDRGLEQYF. CDR3 in DNA: TGTGCCTGCCGGTCCCGGGACAGGGGCCTGGAGCAGTACTTC.

The gene calls are TRBV4-2 and TRBJ2-2; D may correspond to TRBD1 or TRBD2 (6 bases each). Per the germline V gene, CDR1 is LGHNA and CDR2 is YNFKEQ. CDR3 size: 21 residues. The V gene lost 3 bases and the J gene lost 5 bases, with 31 bases spanning the gap. CDR3 DNA sequence: TGTGCCAGCAGCCACCTACGACCCTTAGGGGGACTGGGAGAGTATACCGGGGAGCTGTTTTTT. Amino acid sequence: CASSHLRPLGGLGEYTGELFF.

The CDR3 DNA follows: TGTGCCAGCAGCCTTGATAACTACAATGAGCAGTTCTTC. Amino acid sequence: CASSLDNYNEQFF. V gene TRBV27 combines with J gene TRBJ2-1; no reliable D call. The CDR3 length is 13 residues. The germline CDR1 and CDR2 sequences are MNHEY and SMNVEV (reference sequence). The V end was cut by 6 bases, the J end by 3 bases, with 9 bases between.

This clone was recorded only once. The CDR3 nucleotides are TGTGCCAGCAGTCTACCAGGTGGCAGAGGAGCTTTCTTT. Protein product: CASSLPGGRGAFF. V usage is TRBV27 and J usage is TRBJ1-1; D uncertain. Trimming stripped 5 bases from V and 10 bases from J, with 17 bases between. The CDR3 is 13 residues long. Germline CDR1 reads MNHEY; CDR2 reads SMNVEV (reference sequence).

The chain is built from TRBV5-1 and TRBJ2-1; TRBD2 aligns across 9 bases. This CDR3 comprises 15 residues. Germline assignment: CDR1 SGHRS and CDR2 YFSETQ. Unmatched junction bases numbered 6, after V lost 0 bases and J lost 8 bases. CDR3 sequence (DNA): TGCGCCAGCAGCTTGGGTGGGACTAGCTTGCATGAGCAGTTCTTC. As protein: CASSLGGTSLHEQFF.

The chain is built from TRBV2 and TRBJ2-2; the match to TRBD2 covers 10 bases. Germline V gene sequence: CDR1 SNHLY, CDR2 FYNNEI. V shed 8 bases and J 1 base; nucleotides not matched to a gene: 4. The CDR3 is 15 amino acids. The CDR3 region is CASDGLAVNTGELFF. The CDR3, as DNA: TGTGCCAGCGACGGACTAGCGGTGAACACCGGGGAGCTGTTTTTT.

The chain is built from TRBV14 and TRBJ2-4, with D unresolved. The CDR3 has 13 amino acids. The germline V and J ends were trimmed by 0 bases and 7 bases, with 7 bases remaining between them. From germline, CDR1 is SGHDN and CDR2 FVKESK. DNA of the CDR3: TGTGCCAGCAGCCAAGATTGGACCAACATTCAGTACTTC. Protein product: CASSQDWTNIQYF.

This clone was detected a few times. The chain has TRBV7-9 and TRBJ1-4; D is unclear. Germline CDR1 and CDR2: SEHNR and FQNEAQ (reference sequence). Trimming removed 5 bases at V and 12 bases at J, with 19 bases between. The CDR3 runs to 14 residues. The CDR3 DNA sequence: TGTGCCAGCAGCCAACCGAGGATCGAGGAGGAACTGTTTTTT. It is translated as CASSQPRIEEELFF.

The V call is TRBV18, the J call TRBJ2-1; the match to TRBD1 covers 7 bases. The germline V gene encodes CDR1 KGHSH and CDR2 LQKENI. Losses at the gene ends were 3 bases for V and 6 bases for J; bases not matched to a gene: 2. This CDR3 contains 13 residues. The CDR3 reads CASSPDRVNEQFF. As DNA, the CDR3 is TGTGCCAGCTCACCCGACAGGGTCAATGAGCAGTTCTTC.

The V gene is TRBV27, the J gene TRBJ2-2; the D is unclear. The CDR3 covers 16 residues. V was cut by 0 bases and J by 5 bases, with 13 bases left in between. Germline CDR1 and CDR2: MNHEY and SMNVEV (reference sequence). CDR3 sequence (DNA): TGTGCCAGCAGTTTATCGATGTCCGGCTCTACCGGGGAGCTGTTTTTT. It encodes CASSLSMSGSTGELFF.

This clone was detected only once. The chain joins TRBV19 to TRBJ1-2, with a tentative D call TRBD1 (6 bases). The germline V gene has CDR1 LNHDA and CDR2 SQIVND (reference sequence). V dropped 2 bases and J dropped 8 bases, with 12 bases sitting between them. The CDR3 extends over 13 amino acids. CDR3 sequence reads: CASSIWTARGYTF. In DNA, the CDR3 is TGTGCCAGTAGTATATGGACAGCCCGGGGCTACACCTTC.

This clone was seen only once. This chain uses TRBV5-8 with TRBJ2-7; D possibly corresponds to TRBD2 (5 bases). Germline V gene sequence: CDR1 SGHTS, CDR2 YDEGEE. Trimming shortened V by 0 bases and J by 3 bases, and 7 bases separated the two germline ends. The CDR3 has 13 residues. DNA for the CDR3: TGTGCCAGCAGCTTGGGGAGCGGCTACGAGCAGTACTTC. Its protein is CASSLGSGYEQYF.

This clone was recorded a few times. The chain links TRBV13 to TRBJ1-1, with a tentative D call TRBD1 (6 bases). Trimming took 3 bases from V and 1 from J, leaving 12 bases between them. Germline V gene sequence: CDR1 PRHDT, CDR2 FYEKMQ (reference sequence). The CDR3 contains 15 residues. The CDR3 bases are TGTGCCAGCAGCTTGGGGGGCGCGGGGAACACTGAAGCTTTCTTT. Translating gives CASSLGGAGNTEAFF.

The rearrangement links TRBV28 to TRBJ2-1, with D perhaps matching TRBD1 (7 bases). CDR3 length equals 15 residues. Germline assignment: CDR1 MDHEN and CDR2 SYDVKM. The V gene lost 3 bases and the J gene lost 7 bases, with 16 bases spanning the gap. In DNA form, the CDR3 reads TGTGCCAGCAGTTTCCTGGCAGGGGGGTTAAATGAGCAGTTCTTC. This translates into CASSFLAGGLNEQFF.

This chain connects TRBV7-2 to TRBJ1-2; D gene ambiguous. Trimming stripped 5 bases from V and 3 bases from J, with 16 bases between. CDR1 is SGHTA and CDR2 is FQGNSA in the germline V gene. This CDR3 spans 15 amino acids. The CDR3 here is CASSHGPVVDYGYTF. The DNA of the CDR3 is TGTGCCAGCAGCCATGGGCCGGTGGTAGACTATGGCTACACCTTC.

This chain connects TRBV10-2 to TRBJ1-1; 8 nucleotides match TRBD1. CDR1 is WSHSY, CDR2 SAAADI, per germline. J lost 6 bases, V lost 4 bases, and 4 bases had no gene match. The CDR3 consists of 13 residues. In DNA, the CDR3 is TGCGCCAGCAGTGTGGACAGGGATCCTGAAGCTTTCTTT. Translating gives CASSVDRDPEAFF.

The chain is built from TRBV6-1 and TRBJ2-7; 8 nucleotides align to TRBD1. Germline V gene lookup returns CDR1 MNHNS and CDR2 SASEGT. V was pared by 5 bases and J by 6 bases, with 9 bases of the junction left unmatched. The CDR3 is 14 residues long. CDR3 nucleotides: TGTGCCAGCAGTACCGGACAGGGTGTGAGCGAGCAGTACTTC. It is translated as CASSTGQGVSEQYF.

This sequence joins TRBV28 and TRBJ2-1; 11 bases align to TRBD2. In germline, CDR1 is MDHEN, CDR2 SYDVKM. The CDR3 contains 15 residues. Unmatched junction bases numbered 9, after V lost 8 bases and J lost 6 bases. The DNA for the CDR3 is TGTGCCAGCGTTATAACTAGCGGGAGTTCCAATGAGCAGTTCTTC. This sequence encodes CASVITSGSSNEQFF.

V gene TRBV9 combines with J gene TRBJ2-1; the match to TRBD1 covers 7 bases. Germline assignment: CDR1 SGDLS and CDR2 YYNGEE. The V and J ends lost 0 bases and 6 bases, in that order; junction bases with no gene match: 15. The CDR3 totals 18 residues. The CDR3 protein is CASSVERGGAPGGNEQFF. The CDR3 region has the DNA TGTGCCAGCAGCGTAGAGAGGGGTGGGGCCCCAGGGGGCAATGAGCAGTTCTTC. The whole variable domain, remainder taken from reference TRBV9 and TRBJ2-1, is DSGVTQTPKHLITATGQRVTLRCSPRSGDLSVYWYQQSLDQGLQFLIQYYNGEERAKGNILERFSAQQFPDLHSELNLSSLELGDSALYFCASSVERGGAPGGNEQFFGPGTRLTVL.

V and J are TRBV12-5 and TRBJ2-5, with unresolved D. The CDR3 length is 14 residues. Germline V gene data show CDR1 as LGHNT and CDR2 as FRNRAP. V was clipped by 3 bases and J by 3 bases, with 11 bases between them. The CDR3 DNA is TGTGCTAGTGGTTTTGACTTAAGGGAAGAGACCCAGTACTTC. It yields the protein CASGFDLREETQYF.

On this clone: Mismatch with germline at one junction end may stem from a read error. The chain employs TRBV2 and TRBJ2-1, with 11 bases fitting TRBD2. This CDR3 comprises 15 residues. Germline CDR1 SNHLY, CDR2 FYNNEI. This CDR3 reads CASNEGLAGGHEQFF. CDR3 nucleotide sequence: TGTGCCAGCAATGAAGGCCTAGCGGGAGGCCATGAGCAGTTCTTC.